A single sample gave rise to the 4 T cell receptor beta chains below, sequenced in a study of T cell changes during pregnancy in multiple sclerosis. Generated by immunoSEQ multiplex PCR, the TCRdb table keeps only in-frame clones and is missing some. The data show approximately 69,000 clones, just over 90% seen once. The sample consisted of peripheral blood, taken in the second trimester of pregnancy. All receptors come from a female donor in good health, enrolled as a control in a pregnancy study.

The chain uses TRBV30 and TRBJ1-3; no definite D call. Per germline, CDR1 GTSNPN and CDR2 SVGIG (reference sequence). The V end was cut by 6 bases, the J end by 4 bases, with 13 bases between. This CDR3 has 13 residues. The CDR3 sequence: CACTPTGGNTIYF. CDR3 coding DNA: TGTGCCTGCACCCCGACGGGAGGAAACACCATATATTTT.

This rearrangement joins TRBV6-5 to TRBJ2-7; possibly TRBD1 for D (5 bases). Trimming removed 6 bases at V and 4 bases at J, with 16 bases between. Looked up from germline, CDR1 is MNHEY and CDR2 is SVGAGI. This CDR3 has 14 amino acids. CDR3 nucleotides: TGTGCCAGCAGAAACAGGAATGGCGAATACGAGCAGTACTTC. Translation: CASRNRNGEYEQYF.

The CDR3 DNA is TGTGCCAGCAGTTTGGCGGGAGGGGGTGAAAAACTGTTTTTT. Protein: CASSLAGGGEKLFF. This chain connects TRBV28 to TRBJ1-4, with a weak D call TRBD1 (6 bases). The CDR3 is made up of 14 amino acids. The V end lost 3 bases, the J end lost 7 bases, and 12 bases lay between the germline ends. Germline V gene data show CDR1 as MDHEN and CDR2 as SYDVKM.

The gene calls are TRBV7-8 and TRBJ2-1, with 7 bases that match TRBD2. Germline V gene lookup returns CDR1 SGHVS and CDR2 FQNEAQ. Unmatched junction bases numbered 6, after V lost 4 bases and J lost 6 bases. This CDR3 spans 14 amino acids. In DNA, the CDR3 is TGTGCCAGCAGCTCCAGGGAGGGTTCCAATGAGCAGTTCTTC. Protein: CASSSREGSNEQFF.